This T cell receptor beta chain originates from a study of blood T cell repertoires in COVID-19. About the research overall: Sources were T cells, B-cell-depleted T cells, or PBMCs; the material itself was cDNA or gDNA.

Sequencing used immunoSEQ multiplex PCR; TCRdb keeps in-frame clones, though not all of them. The data hold approximately 350,000 clones, with about 90% observed a single time. Trimming shortened V by 7 bases and J by 7 bases, and 20 bases separated the two germline ends. This CDR3 is 15 amino acids long. CDR1 and CDR2 (germline): SGHRS, YFSETQ. Sequenced: PBMCs or T cells enriched from blood (not recorded which). The rearrangement links TRBV5-1 to TRBJ2-2, with a possible D match to TRBD2 (5 bases). The clonotype originates from a woman under 40 who had recovered from COVID-19. Here the CDR3 reads CASGPVRVGVGELFF. CDR3 DNA: TGCGCCAGCGGCCCTGTCCGGGTCGGGGTCGGGGAGCTGTTTTTT.